The 12 T cell receptor beta chains presented below share a single source sample, sequenced in a study of T cell changes during pregnancy in multiple sclerosis. Some clones are missing from TCRdb's copy, which holds only in-frame ones; the method was immunoSEQ multiplex PCR. The sample holds 50,000 or so clones, around 90% seen once. The sample consisted of CD4+ T cells from peripheral blood mononuclear cells, taken before pregnancy. These receptors came from a female donor with multiple sclerosis, enrolled in a pregnancy study.

The CDR3 bases are TGTGCCAGCAGCCCAAGACTAGCGGGAGGGTTGGCCGGGGAGCTGTTTTTT. Protein product: CASSPRLAGGLAGELFF. J is TRBJ2-2 and V is TRBV7-9; 14 bases are a match to TRBD2. CDR3 length equals 17 residues. Germline-derived CDR1 and CDR2 are SEHNR and FQNEAQ (reference sequence). The V segment lost 5 bases and the J segment 6 bases; nucleotides outside the gene matches: 8.

The DNA of the CDR3 is TGCGCCAGCAGCTTGGCACTAGCGATGCCCGAGCAGTACTTC. Protein: CASSLALAMPEQYF. The V and J genes are TRBV5-1 and TRBJ2-7, with TRBD2 matching 7 bases. The CDR3 runs to 14 residues. Germline CDR1 and CDR2: SGHRS and YFSETQ. V was clipped by 0 bases and J by 6 bases; unmatched bases: 6.

The genes are TRBV9 and TRBJ2-1, with 8 nucleotides matching TRBD1. Germline CDR1 SGDLS, CDR2 YYNGEE. CDR3 length equals 15 residues. The V segment lost 4 bases and the J segment 7 bases; nucleotides outside the gene matches: 10. DNA of the CDR3: TGTGCCAGCAGCCCTCGGACAGGGTTGGGGAATGAGCAGTTCTTC. Translation gives CASSPRTGLGNEQFF.

The V and J genes are TRBV2 and TRBJ2-3; perhaps TRBD2 as D (5 bases). CDR1 and CDR2 from the germline V gene are SNHLY and FYNNEI. The CDR3 length is 13 residues. V shed 7 bases and J shed 0 bases, with 8 bases lying between them. CDR3 DNA: TGTGCCAGCAATGGAGGCAGCACAGATACGCAGTATTTT. Translated, it gives CASNGGSTDTQYF.

This chain connects TRBV28 to TRBJ2-2; 7 positions agree with TRBD2. The CDR3 runs 14 residues. Unmatched junction bases numbered 7, after V lost 8 bases and J lost 4 bases. Germline assignment: CDR1 MDHEN and CDR2 SYDVKM. The CDR3 DNA is TGTGCCAGCGATAGGGCGGGAGCCACCGGGGAGCTGTTTTTT. Protein sequence: CASDRAGATGELFF.

The V gene is TRBV28, the J gene TRBJ2-3; 16 bases line up with TRBD2. CDR1 is MDHEN and CDR2 is SYDVKM in the germline V gene. With 7 bases clipped from V and 0 bases from J, the junction kept 4 bases outside the gene matches. There are 17 residues in the CDR3. This CDR3 is CASTPGLAGGSTDTQYF. For the CDR3, the DNA is TGTGCCAGCACCCCGGGACTAGCGGGAGGGAGCACAGATACGCAGTATTTT. Full variable domain (remainder filled in from reference TRBV28 and TRBJ2-3): DVKVTQSSRYLVKRTGEKVFLECVQDMDHENMFWYRQDPGLGLRLIYFSYDVKMKEKGDIPEGYSVSREKKERFSLILESASTNQTSMYLCASTPGLAGGSTDTQYFGPGTRLTVL.

This chain connects TRBV28 to TRBJ1-2; 7 nucleotides agree with TRBD1. This CDR3 spans 15 amino acids. The germline CDR1 and CDR2 sequences are MDHEN and SYDVKM. The J segment lost 8 bases and the V segment lost 4 bases, leaving 13 bases of the junction unmatched. In nucleotides, the CDR3 is TGTGCCAGCAGTTCCCTCCTACAGGGGCGGCGGGGCTACACCTTC. Translation gives CASSSLLQGRRGYTF.

The chain joins TRBV18 to TRBJ1-3; 7 nucleotides align to TRBD1. The CDR3 runs 16 residues. CDR1 and CDR2 from the germline V gene are KGHSH and LQKENI. J lost 0 bases, V lost 3 bases, and 5 bases had no gene match. Written as DNA, the CDR3 is TGTGCCAGCTCACCGCGGGACAGCGCCTCTGGAAACACCATATATTTT. Protein sequence: CASSPRDSASGNTIYF.

The chain couples TRBV18 to TRBJ2-2; D call uncertain. The CDR3 has 14 residues. Trimming removed 3 bases at V and 5 bases at J, with 10 bases between. The germline gives CDR1 KGHSH, CDR2 LQKENI. Written as DNA, the CDR3 is TGTGCCAGCTCACCCGTCAGTGGTACCGGGGAGCTGTTTTTT. Its translation: CASSPVSGTGELFF.

This chain uses TRBV18 with TRBJ2-5, with D maybe TRBD2 (6 bases). Germline-derived CDR1 and CDR2 are KGHSH and LQKENI. Trimming pared 1 base from V and 2 bases from J, leaving 11 bases between. This CDR3 comprises 15 residues. The CDR3 DNA reads TGTGCCAGCTCACCACGCCGGGAGAAACAAGAGACCCAGTACTTC. It codes for CASSPRREKQETQYF.

This clone has just one count. The V call is TRBV27, the J call TRBJ2-7; 7 nucleotides align to TRBD2. There are 14 residues in the CDR3. After removal of 2 bases from V and 0 bases from J, the junction contained 1 base not matched to a gene. The germline gives CDR1 MNHEY, CDR2 SMNVEV (reference sequence). CDR3 coding DNA: TGTGCCAGCAGTTTAAGCGGGACCTCCTACGAGCAGTACTTC. Its translation is CASSLSGTSYEQYF.

The J gene is TRBJ1-1, the V gene TRBV29-1, with 9 bases that match TRBD1. J gave up 0 bases and V 6 bases, and 8 bases lay outside the gene matches. The CDR3 totals 15 residues. Per germline, CDR1 SQVTM and CDR2 ANQGSEA. Here the CDR3 reads CSVGIDRGMNTEAFF. The CDR3, as DNA: TGCAGCGTGGGGATCGACAGGGGGATGAACACTGAAGCTTTCTTT.